These 31 T cell receptor beta chains share one sample of origin, sequenced in a study of T cell changes during pregnancy in multiple sclerosis. Method: immunoSEQ multiplex PCR; TCRdb's copy keeps in-frame clones and lacks some. The sample records around 45,000 clones, about nine tenths being singletons. Specimen: CD4+ T cells from peripheral blood mononuclear cells, collected before pregnancy. These receptors were taken from a female donor with multiple sclerosis, enrolled in a pregnancy study.

The rearrangement joins TRBV11-2 to TRBJ1-2; tentative D call: TRBD1 (5 bases). Looked up from germline, CDR1 is SGHAT and CDR2 is FQNNGV. The CDR3 extends over 14 amino acids. V lost 1 base and J lost 4, with 10 bases in between. Here the CDR3 DNA reads TGTGCCAGCAGCTTAGGTCAGGGTACCTATGGCTACACCTTC. Its protein product is CASSLGQGTYGYTF.

The rearrangement joins TRBV5-1 to TRBJ2-3; D is possibly TRBD2 (5 bases). Trimming took 0 bases from V and 4 from J, leaving 15 bases between them. The CDR3 covers 16 residues. Germline loops: CDR1 SGHRS, CDR2 YFSETQ. The CDR3 sequence: CASSLEIAGGADTQYF. CDR3 nucleotides: TGCGCCAGCAGCTTGGAAATAGCTGGAGGCGCAGATACGCAGTATTTT.

The chain has TRBV15 and TRBJ2-1; D is unresolved. This CDR3 is 13 amino acids long. The V gene lost 1 base and the J gene lost 4 bases, with 5 bases spanning the gap. Germline V gene sequence: CDR1 LNHNV, CDR2 YYDKDF (reference sequence). The CDR3 spells CATSRAVYNEQFF. The CDR3 DNA follows: TGTGCCACCAGCAGAGCAGTGTACAATGAGCAGTTCTTC.

CDR3 residues: CASNPPGNQPQHF. DNA for the CDR3: TGTGCCAGCAATCCCCCAGGGAATCAGCCCCAGCATTTT. The chain carries TRBV28 and TRBJ1-5; D may be TRBD1 (5 bases). V was cut by 7 bases and J by 4 bases, with 11 bases left in between. The CDR3 is 13 amino acids. Germline V CDR1 and CDR2: MDHEN, SYDVKM.

This clone was seen a single time. The chain employs TRBV15 and TRBJ2-3; no clear D. The length of the CDR3 is 14 residues. Trimming took off 2 bases at V and 2 bases at J, with 8 bases between the two ends. Looked up from germline, CDR1 is LNHNV and CDR2 is YYDKDF (reference sequence). CDR3 region: CATSRIKPTDTQYF. CDR3 in DNA: TGTGCCACCAGCAGAATTAAGCCCACAGATACGCAGTATTTT.

The chain combines TRBV18 with TRBJ2-3; TRBD2 might be the D (6 bases). The CDR3 has 16 amino acids. Between the trimmed V and J ends, which lost 3 bases and 1 base, there was a span of 14 bases. In germline, CDR1 is KGHSH, CDR2 LQKENI. The CDR3 loop reads CASSPRAGGGTDTQYF. The DNA of the CDR3 is TGTGCCAGCTCACCCAGGGCTGGAGGGGGCACAGATACGCAGTATTTT.

V and J are TRBV19 and TRBJ2-2; D possibly corresponds to TRBD1 (6 bases). Germline V CDR1 and CDR2: LNHDA, SQIVND (reference sequence). Trimming shortened V by 4 bases and J by 4 bases, and 10 bases separated the two germline ends. The CDR3 contains 14 residues. The CDR3 DNA reads TGTGCCAGTAGTAGGGGGCGGTCCACCGGGGAGCTGTTTTTT. Its translation is CASSRGRSTGELFF.

This chain joins TRBV28 and TRBJ2-7; 7 positions match TRBD1. CDR3 length equals 14 residues. CDR1 is MDHEN, CDR2 SYDVKM, per germline. Trimming took 6 bases from V and 7 from J; bases not matched to a gene: 12. The CDR3 nucleotides are TGTGCCAGCAGGACAGGGCTGGGAGTTCCAGAGCAGTACTTC. This codes for CASRTGLGVPEQYF.

The chain recombines TRBV5-5 with TRBJ2-7, with D possibly being TRBD2 (6 bases). The CDR3 contains 15 residues. Germline lookup yields CDR1 SGHKS and CDR2 YYEKEE (reference sequence). The ends were cut back, 3 bases at V and 3 bases at J, with 16 bases in the middle. Here the CDR3 DNA reads TGTGCCAGCAGCTCGACCGGGACTGGGATCTACGAGCAGTACTTC. Residues: CASSSTGTGIYEQYF.

This sequence joins TRBV5-5 and TRBJ1-2; no firm D call. There are 14 residues in the CDR3. CDR1 SGHKS and CDR2 YYEKEE come from the germline V gene (reference sequence). Trimming cost V 1 base and J 2 bases, with 9 bases left between them. CDR3 residues: CASSLLHVNYGYTF. The CDR3 coding sequence is TGTGCCAGCAGCTTGTTACACGTAAACTATGGCTACACCTTC.

The chain has TRBV7-9 and TRBJ2-7; D ambiguous. Germline lookup yields CDR1 SEHNR and CDR2 FQNEAQ (reference sequence). Trimming shortened V by 6 bases and J by 0 bases, and 6 bases separated the two germline ends. The CDR3 extends over 12 amino acids. Written as DNA, the CDR3 is TGTGCCAGCAGTTTCTCCTCCTACGAGCAGTACTTC. It specifies CASSFSSYEQYF. The entire variable domain, with the rest obtained from reference TRBV7-9 and TRBJ2-7, is as follows: DTGVSQNPRHKITKRGQNVTFRCDPISEHNRLYWYRQTLGQGPEFLTYFQNEAQLEKSRLLSDRFSAERPKGSFSTLEIQRTEQGDSAMYLCASSFSSYEQYFGPGTRLTVT.

The chain joins TRBV19 to TRBJ2-1; 7 nucleotides match TRBD1. J gave up 4 bases and V 5 bases, and 11 bases lay outside the gene matches. The CDR3 totals 16 residues. From germline, CDR1 is LNHDA and CDR2 SQIVND (reference sequence). CDR3 in DNA: TGTGCCAGTAGTTCCATGACAGGGACGGGGTACAATGAGCAGTTCTTC. It translates to CASSSMTGTGYNEQFF.

The chain uses TRBV6-1 and TRBJ1-2; D is possibly TRBD1 (6 bases). CDR1 and CDR2 from the germline V gene are MNHNS and SASEGT. The CDR3 runs 17 residues. The ends were cut back, 4 bases at V and 3 bases at J, with 21 bases in the middle. The CDR3, as DNA: TGTGCCAGCAGTGTTTTGGGCAGGGGTTTAGAGGACTATGGCTACACCTTC. Encoded protein: CASSVLGRGLEDYGYTF.

The genes are TRBV11-3 and TRBJ1-1; D not resolved. Germline V CDR1 and CDR2: SGHNT, YENEEA. The CDR3 consists of 12 residues. Trimming took 4 bases from V and 8 from J, leaving 11 bases between them. The CDR3 spells CASSSLTGEAFF. The CDR3 DNA sequence: TGTGCCAGCAGCTCGTTGACGGGAGAAGCTTTCTTT. The full variable domain, completed using reference TRBV11-3 and TRBJ1-1, is EAGVVQSPRYKIIEKKQPVAFWCNPISGHNTLYWYLQNLGQGPELLIRYENEEAVDDSQLPKDRFSAERLKGVDSTLKIQPAELGDSAVYLCASSSLTGEAFFGQGTRLTVV.

The chain is built from TRBV4-2 and TRBJ1-4; 9 nucleotides line up with TRBD1. In germline, CDR1 is LGHNA, CDR2 YNFKEQ. Trimming at V came to 2 bases and at J to 7 bases, leaving 8 bases not matched to a gene. This CDR3 has 16 residues. The CDR3 coding sequence is TGTGCCAGCAGCCAAACCCCACAGGGGGCGCGTGAAAAACTGTTTTTT. It yields the protein CASSQTPQGAREKLFF.

The rearrangement uses TRBV14 and TRBJ2-7; possible D gene TRBD1, 5 bases. Germline V gives CDR1 SGHDN, CDR2 FVKESK. V lost 4 bases and J lost 2, with 15 bases in between. The CDR3 length is 15 residues. The CDR3 loop is CASSPLGAATYEQYF. The CDR3 nucleotides read TGTGCCAGCAGCCCCCTAGGGGCGGCCACCTACGAGCAGTACTTC.

This clone has only a few counts. The J gene is TRBJ1-4, the V gene TRBV6-1; D gene uncertain. This CDR3 comprises 13 residues. From germline, CDR1 is MNHNS and CDR2 SASEGT. The V end lost 7 bases, the J end lost 0 bases, and 6 bases lay between the germline ends. The CDR3 region has the DNA TGTGCCAGCACGACTGCAACTAATGAAAAACTGTTTTTT. This codes for CASTTATNEKLFF.

The V gene is TRBV7-2, the J gene TRBJ2-4; TRBD2 agrees at 9 bases. This CDR3 contains 17 residues. Germline V lookup: CDR1 SGHTA, CDR2 FQGNSA. After removal of 1 base from V and 6 bases from J, the junction contained 10 bases not matched to a gene. As DNA, the CDR3 is TGTGCCAGCAGCTTAGAGGGAGCGGGGGGCCTCGGAAACATTCAGTACTTC. This translates into CASSLEGAGGLGNIQYF.

The chain is built from TRBV11-2 and TRBJ2-5; 10 nucleotides align to TRBD2. CDR1 SGHAT and CDR2 FQNNGV come from the germline V gene. This CDR3 is 16 amino acids long. The junction had 11 bases not matched to a gene; V was cut back by 5 bases and J by 5 bases. The CDR3, as DNA: TGTGCCAGCAGCCCCGGGCTAGCGGGGGTTGGGGAGACCCAGTACTTC. This encodes CASSPGLAGVGETQYF.

J is TRBJ1-5 and V is TRBV19; 7 nucleotides agree with TRBD1. The V segment lost 7 bases and the J segment 6 bases; nucleotides outside the gene matches: 9. Germline-derived CDR1 and CDR2 are LNHDA and SQIVND (reference sequence). This CDR3 spans 14 amino acids. The CDR3 reads CASNMDRSGQPQHF. The CDR3 nucleotides are TGTGCCAGTAATATGGACAGGTCGGGTCAGCCCCAGCATTTT.

The chain uses TRBV30 and TRBJ1-5; possible D gene TRBD1, 5 bases. Between the trimmed V and J ends, which lost 2 bases and 3 bases, there was a span of 11 bases. The CDR3 loop spans 14 amino acids. Germline V gene data show CDR1 as GTSNPN and CDR2 as SVGIG (reference sequence). CDR3 nucleotides: TGTGCCTGGAGTACTACGACAGTCAATCAGCCCCAGCATTTT. It codes for CAWSTTTVNQPQHF.

The table lists this clone with a count of one. This sequence joins TRBV6-5 and TRBJ2-7; D possibly corresponds to TRBD1 (5 bases). Germline loops: CDR1 MNHEY, CDR2 SVGAGI. The CDR3 has 13 residues. Trimming took off 2 bases at V and 2 bases at J, with 7 bases between the two ends. The CDR3 DNA sequence: TGTGCCAGCAGTTACACGACAGCCTACGAGCAGTACTTC. It specifies CASSYTTAYEQYF.

Details on this clone: Other DNA sequences in this specimen translate into the identical CDR3. The V and J genes are TRBV7-3 and TRBJ2-1; D gene unclear. There are 13 residues in the CDR3. Germline loops: CDR1 SGHTA, CDR2 FQGTGA. The germline V and J ends were trimmed by 5 bases and 9 bases, with 14 bases remaining between them. CDR3: CASSPGYGGEQFF. The CDR3 DNA reads TGTGCCAGCAGCCCCGGGTACGGCGGTGAGCAGTTCTTC.

V and J are TRBV5-6 and TRBJ1-2; 12 nucleotides align to TRBD1. V lost 5 bases to trimming and J lost 5 bases; unmatched junction nucleotides: 7. This CDR3 spans 15 amino acids. CDR1 SGHDT and CDR2 YYEEEE come from the germline V gene. The CDR3 DNA sequence: TGTGCCAGCAGTTCCGGGACAGGGGGCTTTTATGGCTACACCTTC. This translates into CASSSGTGGFYGYTF.

This rearrangement joins TRBV4-3 to TRBJ2-5; 7 nucleotides match TRBD2. CDR1 LGHNA and CDR2 YSLEER come from the germline V gene. The CDR3 is 16 residues long. V shed 1 base, J shed 5 bases, and the junction held 10 bases outside the gene matches. CDR3 nucleotide sequence: TGCGCCAGCAGCCAAGGGCTCGCGGGGAGGGTTGAGACCCAGTACTTC. It translates to CASSQGLAGRVETQYF.

This sequence joins TRBV19 and TRBJ1-1, with a possible D match to TRBD1 (6 bases). The germline V gene encodes CDR1 LNHDA and CDR2 SQIVND (reference sequence). V lost 6 bases, J lost 1 base, and 12 bases lay in between. The CDR3 length is 14 residues. The CDR3 DNA follows: TGTGCCAGTAGAACCCGGGACACGAACACTGAAGCTTTCTTT. This encodes CASRTRDTNTEAFF.

V and J are TRBV5-6 and TRBJ2-5; tentative D call: TRBD1 (5 bases). Trimming left V 3 bases short and J 5 bases short, with 17 bases between. Germline CDR1 and CDR2: SGHDT and YYEEEE. The CDR3 has 15 amino acids. In DNA, the CDR3 is TGTGCCAGCAGCTCGGCATGGCAGGGTCGTGAGACCCAGTACTTC. Its translation: CASSSAWQGRETQYF.

This CDR3 reads CASSDPGGIGNQPQHF. The CDR3 region has the DNA TGTGCCAGCAGTGATCCGGGAGGAATAGGCAATCAGCCCCAGCATTTT. The V gene is TRBV6-1, the J gene TRBJ1-5; D is undetermined. Germline V gene sequence: CDR1 MNHNS, CDR2 SASEGT. V was shortened by 3 bases and J by 2 bases, with 14 bases between the two germline ends. There are 16 residues in the CDR3.

The rearrangement joins TRBV9 to TRBJ1-3, with D possibly matching TRBD1 (6 bases). This CDR3 is 15 amino acids long. V was cut by 1 base and J by 0 bases, with 8 bases left in between. Germline V gene data show CDR1 as SGDLS and CDR2 as YYNGEE. Written as DNA, the CDR3 is TGTGCCAGCAGCGTAACAGGGCTCTCTGGAAACACCATATATTTT. Translation: CASSVTGLSGNTIYF.

The V and J genes are TRBV7-9 and TRBJ2-2, with D possibly being TRBD2 (5 bases). With 7 bases removed from V and 4 bases from J, the gap between germline ends came to 19 bases. The CDR3 is 16 amino acids. Germline V CDR1 and CDR2: SEHNR, FQNEAQ (reference sequence). This CDR3 reads CASNIQSGTSTGELFF. The DNA for the CDR3 is TGTGCCAGCAACATCCAAAGCGGTACTTCCACCGGGGAGCTGTTTTTT.

The CDR3 DNA follows: TGTGCCAGCATTCCCCCCTCGGGGTCGAAATTCTACGAGCAGTACTTC. Translating it yields CASIPPSGSKFYEQYF. This sequence joins TRBV2 and TRBJ2-7; a weak D match, TRBD2 (5 bases). Germline CDR1 is SNHLY and CDR2 is FYNNEI. The CDR3 runs to 16 residues. The V and J ends lost 7 bases and 3 bases respectively, with 22 bases between them.